Below, 5 T cell receptor beta chains from the same sample are listed, as sequenced in a study of T-cell memory formation after mild COVID-19 (dated by TCRdb to 2020 to 2022). The method behind the library was 5' RACE. The sequencer listed for this sample is Illumina NovaSeq 6000. TCRdb trimmed the raw reads at Q25, called clones with MiXCR and kept productive beta chains. Each CDR3 protein appears once, grouped with its most common genes and DNA. The sample records 350,000 or so distinct CDR3 sequences, 20% of which are singletons. The top ten constitute 20% to 25% of the sample. Sequenced sample: PBMCs or a T cell subset sorted from them (not recorded which). These receptors all come from a young man who had mild COVID-19 (a few samples of this study predate the infection). The sample titles of this study are shuffled in the database, so cell type and time point are left out; the donor was told from shared clones.

This clonotype was observed a handful of times. CDR3 protein: CASSQGSRGTDTQYF. As DNA, the CDR3 is TGTGCCAGCAGCCAAGGGAGTCGGGGCACAGATACGCAGTATTTT. V is TRBV4-2 and J is TRBJ2-3, with D unresolved. Germline assignment: CDR1 LGHNA and CDR2 YNFKEQ. Trimming shortened V by 1 base and J by 1 base, and 9 bases separated the two germline ends. The CDR3 is made up of 15 amino acids.

The gene calls are TRBV4-3 and TRBJ1-2, with D possibly TRBD1 on 5 matching bases. CDR1 is LGHNA, CDR2 YSLEER, per germline. This CDR3 is 12 amino acids long. V lost 4 bases and J lost 5, with 8 bases in between. The CDR3 sequence is CASSRKGYGYTF. Here the CDR3 DNA reads TGCGCCAGCAGCCGGAAGGGGTATGGCTACACCTTC.

The chain joins TRBV20-1 to TRBJ2-3; TRBD2 matches 10 bases. The CDR3 extends over 15 amino acids. V shed 4 bases, J shed 3 bases, and the junction held 7 bases outside the gene matches. The germline V gene encodes CDR1 DFQATT and CDR2 SNEGSKA (reference sequence). For the CDR3, the DNA is TGCAGTGCTACCCCCCCTAGCGGGGGTACAGATACGCAGTATTTT. This gives the protein CSATPPSGGTDTQYF.

This clonotype was seen a few times. This chain joins TRBV9 and TRBJ2-5; D is undetermined. The germline CDR1 and CDR2 sequences are SGDLS and YYNGEE. Trimming took 0 bases from V and 2 from J, leaving 5 bases between them. CDR3 length equals 13 residues. The CDR3 coding sequence is TGTGCCAGCAGCGTAGGTGGGCAAGAGACCCAGTACTTC. This codes for CASSVGGQETQYF.

The V gene is TRBV5-1, the J gene TRBJ2-1, with 9 bases identical to TRBD1. The J segment lost 8 bases and the V segment lost 4 bases, leaving 13 bases of the junction unmatched. The CDR3 length is 16 residues. Germline V gene lookup returns CDR1 SGHRS and CDR2 YFSETQ. CDR3 sequence: CASSPGTGMWGDEQFF. CDR3 nucleotide sequence: TGCGCCAGCAGCCCCGGGACAGGGATGTGGGGCGATGAGCAGTTCTTC.